Following are 30 T cell receptor beta chains from one sample sequenced in a study of CD4 T cells in relation to SARS-CoV-2 and coronaviruses (dated by TCRdb to 2020 to 2022). Libraries came from the immunoSEQ multiplex PCR assay. The source is immuneACCESS, and TCRdb retained only in-frame sequences with V and J called. Part of the clones is not carried over; for the studies checked, unresolved V genes explain less than half of this, and the remainder is unexplained. The sample table contains 35,000 to 40,000 clones; only one count was recorded for roughly 90% of them. Roughly 10% of the sample is held by the ten biggest clonotypes. Sequenced sample: memory CD4+ T cells from PBMCs. The sample's cell subset or site label is to be understood as: memory (non-naive) CD4+ T cells. The receptors come from an adult with COVID-19.

The genes are TRBV24-1 and TRBJ2-1, with no clear D. CDR3 size: 14 residues. Germline assignment: CDR1 KGHDR and CDR2 SFDVKD. V lost 6 bases and J lost 3, with 11 bases in between. The CDR3 region is CATSSTGSYNEQFF. Written as DNA, the CDR3 is TGTGCCACCAGTTCAACTGGAAGCTACAATGAGCAGTTCTTC.

As DNA, the CDR3 is TGTGCCAGCAGCTTGGCTAGCGGGGGGGCCTACACAGATACGCAGTATTTT. Amino acid sequence: CASSLASGGAYTDTQYF. The chain uses TRBV5-4 and TRBJ2-3, with 12 bases that match TRBD2. V was pared by 0 bases and J by 2 bases, with 4 bases of the junction left unmatched. Germline values: CDR1 SGHNT, CDR2 YYREEE (reference sequence). The CDR3 consists of 17 residues.

The rearrangement links TRBV6-5 to TRBJ1-2; a possible D gene is TRBD1 (6 bases). This CDR3 has 14 amino acids. The V gene lost 2 bases and the J gene lost 4 bases, with 11 bases spanning the gap. The germline gives CDR1 MNHEY, CDR2 SVGAGI. The chain's CDR3 is CASSYLGQRYGYTF. CDR3 sequence (DNA): TGTGCCAGCAGTTACCTCGGACAGCGCTATGGCTACACCTTC.

The CDR3 coding sequence is TGTGCCAGCAGCGTAGACAGGGAGTATGGCTACACCTTC. Protein product: CASSVDREYGYTF. J is TRBJ1-2 and V is TRBV7-9; 7 bases match TRBD1. Germline CDR1 reads SEHNR; CDR2 reads FQNEAQ (reference sequence). V trimming: 5 bases; J trimming: 5 bases; junction bases outside the gene matches: 5. There are 13 residues in the CDR3.

This rearrangement joins TRBV30 to TRBJ1-6, with D possibly matching TRBD1 (5 bases). The germline gives CDR1 GTSNPN, CDR2 SVGIG (reference sequence). V lost 8 bases, J lost 7 bases, and 18 bases lay in between. This CDR3 is 14 amino acids long. The CDR3 sequence: CAARSGKWNSPLHF. The CDR3 DNA reads TGTGCCGCCAGGTCAGGGAAATGGAATTCACCCCTCCACTTT.

The V and J genes are TRBV5-1 and TRBJ2-1; unclear D gene. V lost 1 base to trimming and J lost 5 bases, with 4 bases between them. CDR3 length equals 12 residues. CDR1 is SGHRS and CDR2 is YFSETQ in the germline V gene. The CDR3 bases are TGCGCCAGCAGCTTGTTCCACAATGAGCAGTTCTTC. Translated: CASSLFHNEQFF.

In its sample, this clone was seen once. The J gene is TRBJ2-7, the V gene TRBV7-2; 8 bases are shared with TRBD2. The V and J ends lost 5 bases and 6 bases, in that order; junction bases with no gene match: 3. Germline assignment: CDR1 SGHTA and CDR2 FQGNSA. The CDR3 contains 12 residues. The CDR3 DNA sequence: TGTGCCAGCAGCCGTGCGGGGGGCGAGCAGTACTTC. Protein sequence: CASSRAGGEQYF.

This clone has more than one count but fewer than ten. The chain combines TRBV2 with TRBJ1-3; D is ambiguous. Per the germline V gene, CDR1 is SNHLY and CDR2 is FYNNEI. The CDR3 contains 12 residues. The ends were cut back, 3 bases at V and 4 bases at J, with 4 bases in the middle. DNA for the CDR3: TGTGCCAGCAGTGAGCGAGGAAACACCATATATTTT. Translated, it gives CASSERGNTIYF.

The chain couples TRBV30 to TRBJ1-6; D gene uncertain. Trimming left V 8 bases short and J 0 bases short, with 11 bases between. This CDR3 region has 14 residues. The germline V gene encodes CDR1 GTSNPN and CDR2 SVGIG (reference sequence). CDR3 nucleotides: TGTGCCACTACCGGGAGCTCCTATAATTCACCCCTCCACTTT. This codes for CATTGSSYNSPLHF.

This chain links TRBV30 with TRBJ1-1; D is perhaps TRBD1 (5 bases). The CDR3 runs to 13 residues. Germline assignment: CDR1 GTSNPN and CDR2 SVGIG (reference sequence). DNA for the CDR3: TGTGGCCTGGCGTGGGGTTGGGGGACTGAAGCTTTCTTT. It codes for CGLAWGWGTEAFF.

The chain carries TRBV2 and TRBJ2-5, with a weak D call TRBD1 (5 bases). The CDR3 is 13 residues long. Deletions cut 7 bases from V and 1 base from J, with 10 bases between. Germline V lookup: CDR1 SNHLY, CDR2 FYNNEI. The CDR3 region has the DNA TGTGCCAGCACCCAAGACAGCCAAGAGACCCAGTACTTC. Encoded protein: CASTQDSQETQYF.

The CDR3 DNA sequence: TGTGCCAGCAGCTTAGCGGCAGGGCAGGGCTACACCTTC. This gives the protein CASSLAAGQGYTF. This sequence joins TRBV7-8 and TRBJ1-2; D is perhaps TRBD1 (5 bases). CDR1 SGHVS and CDR2 FQNEAQ come from the germline V gene. The CDR3 runs 13 residues. Trimming took off 0 bases at V and 8 bases at J, with 10 bases between the two ends. Full variable domain (outside the CDR3, taken from reference TRBV7-8 and TRBJ1-2): GAGVSQSPRYKVAKRGQDVALRCDPISGHVSLFWYQQALGQGPEFLTYFQNEAQLDKSGLPSDRFFAERPEGSVSTLKIQRTQQEDSAVYLCASSLAAGQGYTFGSGTRLTVV.

The chain combines TRBV2 with TRBJ2-7; D is unresolved. The CDR3 totals 13 residues. The germline V gene has CDR1 SNHLY and CDR2 FYNNEI. Trimming left V 6 bases short and J 2 bases short, with 11 bases between. CDR3 in amino acids: CASRGPGAYEQYF. The CDR3 nucleotides read TGTGCCAGCAGAGGTCCTGGGGCCTACGAGCAGTACTTC. The full variable domain, its missing parts supplied by reference TRBV2 and TRBJ2-7, is EPEVTQTPSHQVTQMGQEVILRCVPISNHLYFYWYRQILGQKVEFLVSFYNNEISEKSEIFDDQFSVERPDGSNFTLKIRSTKLEDSAMYFCASRGPGAYEQYFGPGTRLTVT.

The CDR3 DNA is TGTGCCAGTAGTATTTGGAACGAAGTAGCCAAAAACATTCAGTACTTC. Protein product: CASSIWNEVAKNIQYF. The J gene is TRBJ2-4, the V gene TRBV19, with D unclear. Trimming removed 3 bases from V and 0 bases from J, with 12 bases in between. The CDR3 loop spans 16 amino acids. Germline V gene sequence: CDR1 LNHDA, CDR2 SQIVND (reference sequence).

This rearrangement joins TRBV19 to TRBJ2-5, with TRBD1 matching 10 bases. The length of the CDR3 is 16 residues. The trim removed 6 bases at V and 7 bases at J, leaving 14 bases unmatched. CDR1 is LNHDA and CDR2 is SQIVND in the germline V gene (reference sequence). CDR3 nucleotides: TGTGCCAGTAGAGCACCCACGGGACAGGGGAGTGGGACCCAGTACTTC. It translates to CASRAPTGQGSGTQYF.

The chain uses TRBV7-9 and TRBJ1-4, with 7 bases fitting TRBD1. The V and J ends lost 4 bases and 2 bases, in that order; junction bases with no gene match: 7. Germline CDR1 SEHNR, CDR2 FQNEAQ (reference sequence). This CDR3 region has 16 residues. In DNA form, the CDR3 reads TGTGCCAGCAGCTCCGGAACAGGGGATACTAATGAAAAACTGTTTTTT. This encodes CASSSGTGDTNEKLFF.

The chain has TRBV30 and TRBJ2-5; no clear D. This CDR3 region has 14 residues. The germline gives CDR1 GTSNPN, CDR2 SVGIG (reference sequence). Trimming left V 0 bases short and J 7 bases short, with 15 bases between. The CDR3 spells CAWSVSPVPGTQYF. Here the CDR3 DNA reads TGTGCCTGGAGTGTTTCCCCCGTCCCCGGGACCCAGTACTTC.

The chain recombines TRBV18 with TRBJ2-7; 7 nucleotides agree with TRBD1. CDR1 and CDR2 (germline): KGHSH, LQKENI. There are 12 residues in the CDR3. The J segment lost 7 bases and the V segment lost 6 bases, leaving 6 bases of the junction unmatched. The DNA of the CDR3 is TGTGCCAGCTCTCCGGGACAGAAAGAGCAGTACTTC. Translating gives CASSPGQKEQYF.

This clone has just a few counts. This chain uses TRBV6-5 with TRBJ1-1; 7 nucleotides agree with TRBD1. Germline values: CDR1 MNHEY, CDR2 SVGAGI. V trimming: 0 bases; J trimming: 1 base; junction bases outside the gene matches: 2. This CDR3 spans 15 amino acids. The CDR3 DNA is TGTGCCAGCAGTTACTCAGGGACAGCGAACACTGAAGCTTTCTTT. Its protein is CASSYSGTANTEAFF.

This chain links TRBV19 with TRBJ1-2; maybe TRBD1 (5 bases). Trimming took 3 bases from V and 2 from J, leaving 13 bases between them. CDR3 length equals 15 residues. Germline loops: CDR1 LNHDA, CDR2 SQIVND (reference sequence). The CDR3 DNA reads as TGTGCCAGTAGTATGAAGGGGACGGGGAACTATGGCTACACCTTC. As protein: CASSMKGTGNYGYTF.

Turning to this clone: One end of the junction does not line up with germline, which may come from a read error. V is TRBV11-3 and J is TRBJ1-2, with D possibly being TRBD1 (5 bases). The germline gives CDR1 SGHNT, CDR2 YENEEA. The CDR3 is 14 amino acids. The CDR3 DNA sequence: TGTGCCAGCAGCTTAGACCCTCGGGACCGCGGGTATGCCTTC. Translated: CASSLDPRDRGYAF.

This rearrangement joins TRBV11-3 to TRBJ2-2; D is ambiguous. The germline V and J ends were trimmed by 4 bases and 7 bases, with 10 bases remaining between them. Germline V gene lookup returns CDR1 SGHNT and CDR2 YENEEA. This CDR3 comprises 13 residues. The CDR3 nucleotides are TGTGCCAGCAGCTCCCTCCATGTCGGGGAGCTGTTTTTT. Its translation is CASSSLHVGELFF.

This clone was seen only once. V gene TRBV18 combines with J gene TRBJ2-1; D ambiguous. Germline lookup yields CDR1 KGHSH and CDR2 LQKENI. The V gene lost 5 bases and the J gene lost 5 bases, with 7 bases spanning the gap. This CDR3 comprises 12 residues. The CDR3 reads CASSMENNEQFF. CDR3 in DNA: TGTGCCAGCTCAATGGAGAACAATGAGCAGTTCTTC.

This chain joins TRBV10-1 and TRBJ2-3; possibly TRBD2 for D (5 bases). The CDR3 consists of 18 residues. Germline CDR1 is WNHNN and CDR2 is SYGVQD (reference sequence). V was trimmed by 4 bases and J by 0 bases, leaving 20 bases between them. CDR3 loop: CASSGELRCEGSTDTQYF. The DNA for the CDR3 is TGCGCCAGCAGTGGGGAACTCCGATGTGAGGGTAGCACAGATACGCAGTATTTT.

This chain connects TRBV19 to TRBJ1-6; D is unresolved. V lost 10 bases, J lost 7 bases, and 11 bases lay in between. The CDR3 is 12 residues long. In germline, CDR1 is LNHDA, CDR2 SQIVND (reference sequence). The CDR3 nucleotides are TGTGCCACCCAAGTAGACAATTCACCCCTCCACTTT. It specifies CATQVDNSPLHF.

This chain links TRBV20-1 with TRBJ2-5; no clear D gene. From germline, CDR1 is DFQATT and CDR2 SNEGSKA (reference sequence). The ends were cut back, 5 bases at V and 11 bases at J, with 15 bases in the middle. The CDR3 has 11 residues. CDR3 sequence reads: CSAGRALGQYF. The CDR3 nucleotides read TGCAGTGCTGGCCGGGCCCTCGGTCAGTACTTC.

This chain links TRBV3-1 (or the pseudogene TRBV3-2) with TRBJ2-3; 8 bases line up with TRBD1. The CDR3 runs 15 residues. V was pared by 4 bases and J by 2 bases, with 5 bases of the junction left unmatched. CDR1 LGHDT and CDR2 YNNKEL come from the germline V gene (reference sequence). The CDR3 DNA follows: TGTGCCAGCAGCCGTCGACAGGGGAACACAGATACGCAGTATTTT. This translates into CASSRRQGNTDTQYF.

This clone appeared once. This chain joins TRBV3-1 (or the pseudogene TRBV3-2) and TRBJ2-7; possible D gene TRBD2, 6 bases. Germline values: CDR1 LGHDT, CDR2 YNNKEL (reference sequence). V lost 0 bases and J lost 7, with 13 bases in between. This CDR3 is 14 amino acids long. As DNA, the CDR3 is TGTGCCAGCAGCCAAGAGTTAAGGGCGGGGGAGCAGTACTTC. Translated, it gives CASSQELRAGEQYF.

The chain has TRBV6-2 or TRBV6-3 and TRBJ2-3; TRBD2 matches at 11 bases. From germline, CDR1 is MNHEY and CDR2 SVGEGT. This CDR3 is built from 17 residues. V was pared by 5 bases and J by 4 bases, with 11 bases of the junction left unmatched. CDR3 residues: CASSGTSGSFPSDTQYF. The DNA for the CDR3 is TGTGCCAGCAGTGGGACTAGCGGTAGTTTCCCTTCAGATACGCAGTATTTT.

This clone has just one count. This chain uses TRBV18 with TRBJ1-2; possible D gene TRBD1, 6 bases. The CDR3 runs to 14 residues. Germline values: CDR1 KGHSH, CDR2 LQKENI. V was pared by 2 bases and J by 7 bases, with 14 bases between. The CDR3 DNA sequence: TGTGCCAGCTCACCATTGTCAGGGGAAGGTGGCTACACCTTC. Its translation is CASSPLSGEGGYTF.